The entry below describes one T cell receptor beta chain. Its antigen is as yet unknown. The data are from a study of T cells after posttransplantation cyclophosphamide. Study findings and constraints: Donor CD8+ memory clones often dominated recipient blood repertoires at later times. TRB overlap between skin or GI tissue T cells and blood was limited.

The germline V gene encodes CDR1 SEHNR and CDR2 FQNEAQ (reference sequence). The CDR3 is 12 amino acids. With 5 bases clipped from V and 10 bases from J, the junction kept 5 bases outside the gene matches. Some clones are missing from TCRdb's copy, which holds only in-frame ones; the method was immunoSEQ multiplex PCR. Of fewer than 55,000 clones listed, around 94% are singletons. The related graft donor's blood sample was taken on the day of bone marrow donation. This receptor was identified in a woman aged 25 to 45 in good health and a related stem cell transplant donor. Sample: PBMCs. The rearrangement joins TRBV7-9 to TRBJ1-1; 9 nucleotides match TRBD1. The CDR3 loop reads CASSPDRGGAFF. The CDR3 nucleotides are TGTGCCAGCAGCCCCGACAGGGGGGGAGCTTTCTTT.